Each of the 13 T cell receptor beta chains below was sequenced from the same sample in a study of shared clonotypes between healthy human individuals. Generated by immunoSEQ multiplex PCR, the TCRdb table keeps only in-frame clones and is missing some. The sample has around 1 million clones; about 80% are singletons. Sequencing was carried out using memory CD4+ T cells sorted from blood. Subset indicated: CD45RA-negative fraction. The source of these receptors is a man aged 18-30 years in good health.

The rearrangement uses TRBV19 and TRBJ2-2; TRBD1 aligns across 7 bases. J gave up 0 bases and V 6 bases, and 7 bases lay outside the gene matches. The CDR3 length is 16 residues. Germline CDR1 LNHDA, CDR2 SQIVND (reference sequence). For the CDR3, the DNA is TGTGCCAGTAGCCAACCCGGGACAGCGAACACCGGGGAGCTGTTTTTT. Translating it yields CASSQPGTANTGELFF.

This CDR3 is CASSLRGLASYEQYF. The CDR3 nucleotides are TGTGCCAGCAGCTTGCGAGGACTAGCCTCCTACGAGCAGTACTTC. The chain links TRBV5-6 to TRBJ2-7, with 8 bases lining up with TRBD2. The CDR3 consists of 15 residues. After removal of 1 base from V and 0 bases from J, the junction contained 3 bases not matched to a gene. Germline CDR1 SGHDT, CDR2 YYEEEE.

Concerning this clone itself: The same CDR3 is also encoded by other DNA sequences in this sample. This sequence joins TRBV5-1 and TRBJ2-1; 7 nucleotides line up with TRBD1. The CDR3 runs to 13 residues. J gave up 6 bases and V 2 bases, and 2 bases lay outside the gene matches. Germline V gives CDR1 SGHRS, CDR2 YFSETQ. In nucleotides, the CDR3 is TGCGCCAGCAGCTTACAGGGGTTCAATGAGCAGTTCTTC. It encodes CASSLQGFNEQFF.

This clone was observed once. The rearrangement links TRBV2 to TRBJ1-2, with 8 bases that match TRBD1. Trimming at V came to 5 bases and at J to 3 bases, leaving 5 bases not matched to a gene. Germline V gene data show CDR1 as SNHLY and CDR2 as FYNNEI. CDR3 length: 14 residues. Written as DNA, the CDR3 is TGTGCCAGCAGTCTGGACAGGGCTGACTATGGCTACACCTTC. It encodes CASSLDRADYGYTF.

The chain uses TRBV10-1 and TRBJ2-3; unclear D gene. Trimming pared 0 bases from V and 9 bases from J, leaving 4 bases between. Germline CDR1 and CDR2: WNHNN and SYGVQD (reference sequence). This CDR3 is 11 amino acids long. This chain's CDR3 is CASSESTTQYF. CDR3 nucleotide sequence: TGCGCCAGCAGTGAGTCGACCACGCAGTATTTT.

The chain is built from TRBV6-1 and TRBJ2-1; 7 nucleotides align to TRBD1. V lost 2 bases to trimming and J lost 0 bases; unmatched junction nucleotides: 7. The CDR3 runs 17 residues. Germline CDR1 is MNHNS and CDR2 is SASEGT. This CDR3 is CASSETRTGSSYNEQFF. The CDR3 DNA follows: TGTGCCAGCAGTGAAACACGGACAGGTAGCTCCTACAATGAGCAGTTCTTC.

V gene TRBV6-6 combines with J gene TRBJ2-7, with 10 nucleotides matching TRBD1. The CDR3 sequence is 14 residues long. V was pared by 6 bases and J by 7 bases, with 9 bases of the junction left unmatched. Germline V gene sequence: CDR1 MNHNY, CDR2 SVGAGI (reference sequence). The chain's CDR3 is CASRPRDRGWEQYF. DNA for the CDR3: TGTGCCAGCAGACCCCGGGACAGGGGATGGGAGCAGTACTTC.

The rearrangement links TRBV2 to TRBJ2-7; the D is unclear. This CDR3 has 15 amino acids. Germline CDR1 is SNHLY and CDR2 is FYNNEI. Between the trimmed V and J ends, which lost 1 base and 5 bases, there was a span of 15 bases. Written as DNA, the CDR3 is TGTGCCAGCAGTGAAGGAGGACGGAGTAGGAACGAGCAGTACTTC. Translation gives CASSEGGRSRNEQYF.

This chain connects TRBV27 to TRBJ1-2; 11 positions match TRBD1. This CDR3 is 13 amino acids long. Trimming took 10 bases from V and 7 from J; bases not matched to a gene: 8. Germline values: CDR1 MNHEY, CDR2 SMNVEV (reference sequence). CDR3 residues: CATSDRGPGGYTF. The CDR3 region has the DNA TGTGCCACCTCGGACAGGGGGCCTGGTGGCTACACCTTC.

J is TRBJ2-5 and V is TRBV5-1; D tentatively fits TRBD1 or TRBD2 (5 bases each). The CDR3 consists of 14 residues. The V end was cut by 3 bases, the J end by 1 base, with 10 bases between. Germline CDR1 reads SGHRS; CDR2 reads YFSETQ. The CDR3 nucleotides are TGCGCCAGCAGCTCGGAGGACACCCAAGAGACCCAGTACTTC. Amino acid sequence: CASSSEDTQETQYF. Based on the CDR3 plus reference TRBV5-1 and TRBJ2-5, the full variable domain is KAGVTQTPRYLIKTRGQQVTLSCSPISGHRSVSWYQQTPGQGLQFLFEYFSETQRNKGNFPGRFSGRQFSNSRSEMNVSTLELGDSALYLCASSSEDTQETQYFGPGTRLLVL.

This clone was detected only a few times. V and J are TRBV5-1 and TRBJ2-2; D perhaps matches TRBD1 (5 bases). Germline CDR1 and CDR2: SGHRS and YFSETQ. The CDR3 runs 15 residues. V lost 0 bases and J 4 bases, leaving 10 bases between the germline ends. The CDR3 region is CASSLGQPITGELFF. The CDR3 DNA is TGCGCCAGCAGCTTGGGACAGCCCATCACCGGGGAGCTGTTTTTT.

The rearrangement joins TRBV20-1 to TRBJ2-1; D is uncertain. The CDR3 runs 11 residues. The V gene lost 3 bases and the J gene lost 7 bases, with 7 bases spanning the gap. Germline loops: CDR1 DFQATT, CDR2 SNEGSKA (reference sequence). The CDR3 DNA sequence: TGCAGTGCTAGCCAGCCAAATGAGCAGTTCTTC. Protein: CSASQPNEQFF.

This clone was recorded a few times. The chain is built from TRBV10-3 and TRBJ1-1; D is undetermined. This CDR3 has 15 amino acids. Per germline, CDR1 ENHRY and CDR2 SYGVKD. The germline V and J ends were trimmed by 3 bases and 5 bases, with 16 bases remaining between them. CDR3 nucleotides: TGTGCCATCAGTGAAGGTTACAGTACCGGGACTGAAGCTTTCTTT. Protein: CAISEGYSTGTEAFF.